A selection of T cell receptor beta chains follows, all from one sample in a study of control samples from healthy donors and cancer patients. TCRdb's copy holds only in-frame clones and misses some; the assay was immunoSEQ multiplex PCR. The table has about 130,000 clones, about 93% seen once. Sequencing used PBMCs. These receptors all come from a man aged 60 to 69 with colorectal cancer. Each CDR3 is given with its conserved first and last residue. D genes are given only for firm matches. A clone size is listed for some rows: how often the clone was seen (once, few, many), or a class if it is expanded.

V gene	J gene	D gene	clone size	CDR3 DNA	CDR3 protein
TRBV7-2	TRBJ2-7	.	.	TGTGCCAGCAGCTTAGCCGCAGAGAACTACGAGCAGTACTTC	CASSLAAENYEQYF
TRBV6-5	TRBJ2-3	.	.	TGTGCCAGCAGTTACGCAGGGGAGGGCACAGATACGCAGTATTTT	CASSYAGEGTDTQYF
TRBV2	TRBJ2-3	.	.	TGTGCCAGCAGTCGAAACCCCCAGCGGGCCTTCACAGATACGCAGTATTTT	CASSRNPQRAFTDTQYF
TRBV6-5	TRBJ1-3	.	once	TGTGCCAGCCGACCCGGGAAGGGGAACACCATATATTTT	CASRPGKGNTIYF
TRBV7-2	TRBJ2-5	.	.	TGTGCCAGCAGCATACCTTACCCGGAGACCCAGTACTTC	CASSIPYPETQYF
TRBV5-1	TRBJ2-7	.	.	TGCGCCAGCAGCTTTGGTAGGGGTCCCTACGAGCAGTACTTC	CASSFGRGPYEQYF
TRBV5-4	TRBJ1-4	TRBD1	once	TGTGCCAGCACCAAGAGGGGGCAAGAGGAAAAACTGTTTTTT	CASTKRGQEEKLFF
TRBV7-8	TRBJ1-2	TRBD1	.	TGTGCCAGCAGCTCCCGGACAGGCAATGCCGGCTACACCTTC	CASSSRTGNAGYTF
TRBV6-5	TRBJ1-2	TRBD1	.	TGTGCCAGCAGTTACGGGCAGGGGGCAATCGATGGCTACACCTTC	CASSYGQGAIDGYTF
TRBV29-1	TRBJ2-5	TRBD2	.	TGCAGCGTTGCGGGAGGCCCAATAATAGAAGAGACCCAGTACTTC	CSVAGGPIIEETQYF
TRBV7-2	TRBJ2-3	TRBD2	.	TGTGCCAGCAGCTTCCGACCTAGCGGGGGGCTCTCCACAGATACGCAGTATTTT	CASSFRPSGGLSTDTQYF
TRBV19	TRBJ2-7	.	once	TGTGCCAGTACCATAACCGGACTGACCTACGAGCAGTACTTC	CASTITGLTYEQYF
TRBV12-5	TRBJ2-3	TRBD1	.	TGTGCTAGTGGTTTGCAGCGCCAGACAGGGGGCCGCACAGATACGCAGTATTTT	CASGLQRQTGGRTDTQYF
TRBV12-3/TRBV12-4	TRBJ1-2	.	many	TGTGCCAGCAGCCCGCAGGCTAACTATGGCTACACCTTC	CASSPQANYGYTF
TRBV6-2/TRBV6-3	TRBJ1-5	.	.	TGTGCCAGCAGTTACGTTCCGGGACATGGAGGATACCATTCCAATCAGCCCCAGCATTTT	CASSYVPGHGGYHSNQPQHF
TRBV25-1	TRBJ2-7	TRBD1	.	TGTGCCAGCAGTGGAGGGACAGGGACCTACGAGCAGTACTTC	CASSGGTGTYEQYF
TRBV6-5	TRBJ1-2	.	.	TGTGCCAGCAGCTTAGACAGATATGGCTACACCTTC	CASSLDRYGYTF
TRBV6-2/TRBV6-3	TRBJ2-7	.	.	TGTGCCAGCAGTTACGGGGGTCTCGGGAACTACGAGCAGTACTTC	CASSYGGLGNYEQYF
TRBV7-2	TRBJ1-1	.	.	TGTGCCAGCAGCCCTTCCTATGCGGGGGATACCACTGAAGCTTTCTTT	CASSPSYAGDTTEAFF
TRBV5-1	TRBJ1-5	TRBD1	.	TGCGCCAGCAGCTGGACAGGGGATCGTAATCAGCCCCAGCATTTT	CASSWTGDRNQPQHF
TRBV7-9	TRBJ1-2	.	.	TGTGCCAGCAGCTTAACGACGGAGCCCTATGGCTACACCTTC	CASSLTTEPYGYTF
TRBV6-2/TRBV6-3	TRBJ2-5	.	.	TGTGCCAGCAGTTACTCCCGAGTTGAGACCCAGTACTTC	CASSYSRVETQYF